This T cell receptor beta chain was identified during a study of regulatory T cells in long-lasting Graves disease. This clonotype appeared many times. The V gene lost 2 bases and the J gene lost 5 bases, with 0 bases spanning the gap. The germline CDR1 and CDR2 sequences are SNHLY and FYNNEI. There are 11 residues in the CDR3. Time point of the sample: persistent/refractory GD, antithyroid drugs over 5 years with positive TRAb. PBMCs provided the RNA from which the TCR library was made. Construction of TCR beta libraries relied on iRepertoire HTBI primers and on Arm-PCR targeting CDR3 regions. TCRdb passed the multiplex PCR reads through MiXCR, listing each CDR3 protein once. This sample has a few hundred thousand distinct CDR3 sequences; around 23% occur once, and the top ten carry 25% to 30%.

The rearrangement joins TRBV2 to TRBJ2-2, with no clear D. This material consisted of peripheral blood mononuclear cells (PBMCs), taken when the disease was refractory, from a patient treated with antithyroid drugs. The clonotype comes from a woman aged 40 to 50 with Graves disease. As DNA, the CDR3 is TGTGCCAGCAGTGAAACCGGGGAGCTGTTTTTT. Encoded protein: CASSETGELFF.